A selection of T cell receptor beta chains follows, all from one sample in a study of T cell changes during pregnancy in multiple sclerosis. Method: immunoSEQ multiplex PCR; TCRdb's copy keeps in-frame clones and lacks some. The sample has tens of thousands of clones; approximately 90% are singletons. The sequences come from peripheral blood, collected after pregnancy. The receptor source for this set is a female donor in good health, enrolled as a control in a pregnancy study. CDR3s include the opening cysteine and the closing phenylalanine or tryptophan. The D gene is left open where the match is weak. Where a row states a size, it is once, few, many or the class of an expanded clone; other rows omit it.

J | size | V | D | DNA | CDR3
TRBJ2-1 | NA | TRBV10-3 | TRBD2 | TGTGCCACGTGGACTAGCGGTTCATACAATGAGCAGTTCTTC | CATWTSGSYNEQFF
TRBJ1-5 | NA | TRBV29-1 | NA | TGCAGCGTTGTGACAGGTAATAGCAATCAGCCCCAGCATTTT | CSVVTGNSNQPQHF
TRBJ2-7 | NA | TRBV6-5 | NA | TGTGCCAGCAGTCTAACTCGGAGCTCCTACGAGCAGTACTTC | CASSLTRSSYEQYF
TRBJ2-1 | NA | TRBV6-5 | NA | TGTGCCAGCAGCCGTGCGAATGAGCAGTTCTTC | CASSRANEQFF
TRBJ2-4 | NA | TRBV7-8 | NA | TGTGCCAGCAGCTTAGGAGGGGACAATGGCATTCAGTACTTC | CASSLGGDNGIQYF
TRBJ2-7 | NA | TRBV12-5 | TRBD1 | TGTGCTAGTGGTTTGGTAATCTTAGGCAGGGGGCCCGACGAGCAGTACTTC | CASGLVILGRGPDEQYF
TRBJ2-1 | once | TRBV2 | NA | TGTGCCAGCAGTGAAGAAGGCAGGTCTTACAATGAGCAGTTCTTC | CASSEEGRSYNEQFF
TRBJ2-3 | NA | TRBV14 | NA | TGTGCCAGCAGCCAAGCAGGAACGCAGTATTTT | CASSQAGTQYF
TRBJ1-2 | NA | TRBV28 | NA | TGTGCCAGCAGCTCAGGAGGGGCTTACTATGGCTACACCTTC | CASSSGGAYYGYTF
TRBJ2-5 | NA | TRBV29-1 | TRBD2 | TGCAGCGTTGATGGGGGACTAGCAGGAGAGACCCAGTACTTC | CSVDGGLAGETQYF
TRBJ2-2 | few | TRBV19 | NA | TGTGCCAGTAAAACAAACACCGGGGAGCTGTTTTTT | CASKTNTGELFF
TRBJ2-7 | NA | TRBV11-3 | TRBD2 | TGTGCCAGCAGCCCCGGGGGGTACGAGCAGTACTTC | CASSPGGYEQYF
TRBJ1-2 | NA | TRBV5-6 | TRBD1 | TGTGCCAGCAGCTTGGCCGGGACAGGGGCCGCCCGCTACACCTTC | CASSLAGTGAARYTF
TRBJ2-7 | NA | TRBV5-4 | TRBD1 | TGTGCCAGCAGCAAGGACAGGGGTGGGTACGAGCAGTACTTC | CASSKDRGGYEQYF
TRBJ2-2 | NA | TRBV29-1 | NA | TGCAGCGTTAGTAAAACAGAGAACACCGGGGAGCTGTTTTTT | CSVSKTENTGELFF
TRBJ2-2 | NA | TRBV7-9 | TRBD1 | TGTGCCAGCAGCTTAAGTTTCGGACAGGGAATCGGGGAGCTGTTTTTT | CASSLSFGQGIGELFF
TRBJ2-1 | NA | TRBV7-3 | TRBD1 | TGTGCCAGCAGCCCCCGACAGGGGACATTCTACAATGAGCAGTTCTTC | CASSPRQGTFYNEQFF
TRBJ1-2 | NA | TRBV6-5 | NA | TGTGCCAGCACTTTCGTGGGGGGATCAGCCTATGGCTACACCTTC | CASTFVGGSAYGYTF
TRBJ2-7 | NA | TRBV5-1 | NA | TGCGCCAGCAGCACCGGGAGATCCTACGAGCAGTACTTC | CASSTGRSYEQYF
TRBJ1-5 | NA | TRBV19 | TRBD1 | TGTGCCAGTAGTACCGGGACAGGGAGACAGCCCCAGCATTTT | CASSTGTGRQPQHF
TRBJ2-7 | once | TRBV5-1 | TRBD1 | TGCGCCAGGGTGACAGGGGGGAACCTCTCCTACGAGCAGTACTTC | CARVTGGNLSYEQYF
TRBJ1-1 | NA | TRBV9 | NA | TGTGCCAGCAGCGTAGGGTCGCGGGGGGACACTGAAGCTTTCTTT | CASSVGSRGDTEAFF
TRBJ2-1 | NA | TRBV5-3 | NA | TGTGCCAGAAGCTTTCAATCCGCAACGGGGAATGAGCAGTTCTTC | CARSFQSATGNEQFF
TRBJ2-7 | NA | TRBV6-5 | TRBD1 | TGTGCCAGCAGTTACTCGGGGACAGGGCAGCAGTACTTC | CASSYSGTGQQYF
TRBJ1-2 | NA | TRBV6-5 | NA | TGTGCCAGCAGTTACGAGGGAGGGGGCTACACCTTC | CASSYEGGGYTF
TRBJ1-2 | NA | TRBV10-3 | NA | TGTGCCATCACTGCGGGGAGTGGCTACACCTTC | CAITAGSGYTF
TRBJ2-1 | NA | TRBV5-8 | TRBD1 | TGTGCCAGCAGTTGGGACAGTTTATACAATGAGCAGTTCTTC | CASSWDSLYNEQFF
TRBJ2-7 | NA | TRBV4-2 | NA | TGTGCCAGCAGCCCACCCCCGCCGGCACTATACGAGCAGTACTTC | CASSPPPPALYEQYF
TRBJ1-1 | NA | TRBV7-3 | NA | TGTGCCAGCAGCCCTGCCGGGGGGAAGAACACTGAAGCTTTCTTT | CASSPAGGKNTEAFF
TRBJ1-2 | NA | TRBV5-5 | NA | TGTGCCAGCAGCCTCAGCGCCAGGGAATTGGCTGGCTACACCTTC | CASSLSARELAGYTF